This T cell receptor beta chain was identified during a study of T cells in Graves' hyperthyroidism and ophthalmopathy. The ends lost 8 bases at V and 5 bases at J; junction bases unmatched: 5. The CDR3 length is 13 residues. Per germline, CDR1 SQVTM and CDR2 ANQGSEA. Using RNA transcripts as the source, TCR beta CDR3 regions were amplified. The HTBI primer set served for first-round RT-PCR of the TCR CDR3. TCRdb ran MiXCR on the multiplex PCR reads and lists one entry per CDR3 protein. The sample lists 85,000 to 110,000 distinct CDR3 sequences, roughly 44% occurring once. General study findings and limits: A model built on 13 V-J features separated ophthalmopathy from stable hyperthyroidism.

Notes on this clonotype: Its specificity is unknown.

Sequencing was carried out using blood. The chain employs TRBV29-1 and TRBJ2-1; 11 bases are shared with TRBD2. This TCR was sampled from a man aged 35 to 55 with Graves' hyperthyroidism. Here the CDR3 DNA reads TGCAGCTCCGGGACTAGCGGAAACAATGAGCAGTTCTTC. Protein product: CSSGTSGNNEQFF.